This TCR beta chain was observed in a study of blood T cell repertoires in COVID-19. The wider study: Samples representing acute and convalescent COVID-19 were sourced from the United States, Italy and Spain. Nucleic acid was either cDNA or gDNA, and it came from T cells, B-cell-depleted T cells, or PBMCs.

Per germline, CDR1 SEHNR and CDR2 FQNEAQ (reference sequence). CDR3 length: 13 residues. The trim removed 8 bases at V and 6 bases at J, leaving 7 bases unmatched. Per the authors' pipeline: Amplification of reference gene primers was used by the study to estimate nucleated cell counts. This table comes from immunoSEQ multiplex PCR, and its TCRdb copy is limited to in-frame clones, with some not included. V, J and clone size are taken as reported in that table, and D and trimming were inferred from the DNA itself. The repertoire includes around 97,000 clones, 88% of them detected once, and around 3.5% sits in the top ten. This clone was observed once.

The sequencing sample was made of peripheral blood. The J gene is TRBJ1-3, the V gene TRBV7-9; 7 nucleotides line up with TRBD1. This receptor was identified in a human donor in a cohort sampled during active COVID-19. The CDR3 reads CASGDRAINTIYF. The CDR3 DNA reads TGTGCCAGCGGCGACAGGGCTATAAACACCATATATTTT.